The sequence of this T cell receptor (beta chain) was determined in a study of control samples from healthy donors and cancer patients. The protocol was immunoSEQ multiplex PCR, while the TCRdb copy is restricted to in-frame clones and leaves out a portion. The sample yields approximately 190,000 clones, roughly nine tenths seen once. Trimming removed 6 bases at V and 5 bases at J, with 14 bases between. The CDR3 loop spans 15 amino acids. From germline, CDR1 is MNHEY and CDR2 SVGAGI. The receptor was derived from a man in his thirties or forties in good health. This chain links TRBV6-5 with TRBJ1-6; D uncertain. Sequencing was performed on blood. CDR3 in DNA: TGTGCCAGCAGGCTCCCACAAGGAGATAATTCACCCCTCCACTTT. It codes for CASRLPQGDNSPLHF.